This T cell receptor beta chain was captured in a study of cytomegalovirus exposure and HLA in healthy donors. General study results and limits: In all likelihood, a cluster of highly shared sequence variants was a sequencing artifact.

Details on this clone: Its matching antigen is unknown.

The primer mix had 60 Vbeta and 13 Jbeta primers. Clones were read by immunoSEQ multiplex PCR, and TCRdb kept only the in-frame ones, dropping some. The sample has tens of thousands of clones; roughly 78% are singletons. Per the germline V gene, CDR1 is MNHNY and CDR2 is SVGAGI (reference sequence). The ends were cut back, 6 bases at V and 0 bases at J, with 12 bases in the middle. CDR3 length: 15 residues. This receptor was identified in a male donor in good health and CMV-seropositive. Sequenced: PBMCs. The chain is built from TRBV6-6 and TRBJ2-1; possibly TRBD2 for D (5 bases). DNA of the CDR3: TGTGCCAGCAGAGTATCTAGCCTCTCCTACAATGAGCAGTTCTTC. Translating it yields CASRVSSLSYNEQFF.